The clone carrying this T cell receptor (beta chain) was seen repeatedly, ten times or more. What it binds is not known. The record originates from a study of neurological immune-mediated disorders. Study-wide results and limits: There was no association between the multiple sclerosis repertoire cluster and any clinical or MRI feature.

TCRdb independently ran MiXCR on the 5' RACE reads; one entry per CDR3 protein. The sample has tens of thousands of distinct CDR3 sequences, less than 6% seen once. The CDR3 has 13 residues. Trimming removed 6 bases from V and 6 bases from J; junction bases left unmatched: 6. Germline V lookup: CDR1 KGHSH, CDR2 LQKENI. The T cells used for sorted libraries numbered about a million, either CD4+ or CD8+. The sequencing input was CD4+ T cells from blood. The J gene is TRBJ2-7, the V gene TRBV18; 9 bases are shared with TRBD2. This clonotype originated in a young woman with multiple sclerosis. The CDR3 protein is CASSLSGSGEQYV. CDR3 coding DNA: TGTGCCAGCTCTCTTAGCGGGAGTGGCGAGCAGTACGTC.